Listed here is a single T cell receptor (beta chain). Its antigen is as yet unknown. V was pared by 2 bases and J by 4 bases, with 16 bases of the junction left unmatched. Germline loops: CDR1 SGHAT, CDR2 FQNNGV. The CDR3 totals 19 residues. This record comes from a study of cytomegalovirus exposure and HLA in healthy donors. Study-level results: By a later analysis, the bulk of CMV-associated TCR beta chains appeared HLA-restricted. Of the V segments, some could not be distinguished, including TRBV6-2 and TRBV6-3, and were excluded. Cytomegalovirus status was reportedly diagnosed by the classifier with high specificity and sensitivity.

PCR was performed using 60 Vbeta and 13 Jbeta primers. Profiled with immunoSEQ multiplex PCR; TCRdb holds only in-frame clones, not every one. The sample contains about 160,000 clones, about 79% of which appear only once. The sample consisted of PBMCs. The TCR comes from a man aged 45-65 years in good health and CMV-seropositive. This sequence joins TRBV11-2 and TRBJ2-1; 8 bases map to TRBD2. The CDR3 loop reads CASSLSSTTGGPGYNEQFF. The CDR3 DNA is TGTGCCAGCAGCTTAAGTTCAACGACGGGAGGGCCAGGGTACAATGAGCAGTTCTTC.